The 26 T cell receptor beta chains reported below all come from one sample, sequenced in a study of blood T cell repertoires in COVID-19. This table comes from immunoSEQ multiplex PCR, and its TCRdb copy is limited to in-frame clones, with some not included. Of about 190,000 clones detected, approximately 86% appear once; the ten largest clones hold 2.9%. Sequenced material: peripheral blood. These receptors originate from a woman under 40 with active or convalescent COVID-19.

This clone was picked up a small number of times. J is TRBJ1-2 and V is TRBV28; D is unclear. The V end was cut by 1 base, the J end by 4 bases, with 19 bases between. The CDR3 covers 17 residues. Germline V gene lookup returns CDR1 MDHEN and CDR2 SYDVKM. CDR3 in DNA: TGTGCCAGCAGTTTATCCCGCAGGCGCCCGTTTATCTATGGCTACACCTTC. Translating it yields CASSLSRRRPFIYGYTF.

V is TRBV10-3 and J is TRBJ1-1, with D tentatively TRBD1 (5 bases). The CDR3 length is 14 residues. Trimming shortened V by 3 bases and J by 1 base, and 9 bases separated the two germline ends. Looked up from germline, CDR1 is ENHRY and CDR2 is SYGVKD. CDR3 region: CAISDRTRNTEAFF. The CDR3 DNA sequence: TGTGCCATCAGTGACAGGACACGGAACACTGAAGCTTTCTTT.

This sequence joins TRBV11-2 and TRBJ2-3, with 10 bases matching TRBD2. Trimming took 1 base from V and 5 from J; bases not matched to a gene: 0. Germline loops: CDR1 SGHAT, CDR2 FQNNGV. The CDR3 has 14 residues. The CDR3 DNA sequence: TGTGCCAGCAGCTTAGCTAGCGGGGGAGATACGCAGTATTTT. Protein: CASSLASGGDTQYF.

This clone was detected a few times. The chain couples TRBV3-1 (or the pseudogene TRBV3-2) to TRBJ2-3; 11 positions agree with TRBD2. CDR1 and CDR2 from the germline V gene are LGHDT and YNNKEL (reference sequence). The CDR3 loop spans 14 amino acids. The V segment lost 9 bases and the J segment 4 bases; nucleotides outside the gene matches: 6. CDR3 sequence reads: CASLLAGGPDTQYF. CDR3 nucleotide sequence: TGTGCCAGTCTGCTAGCGGGGGGTCCAGATACGCAGTATTTT.

This clone was found a few times. This chain connects TRBV14 to TRBJ2-7; 7 positions agree with TRBD2. Germline V lookup: CDR1 SGHDN, CDR2 FVKESK. This CDR3 contains 15 residues. Germline trimming cut 1 base from V and 6 bases from J; bases unmatched to any gene: 9. Here the CDR3 reads CASSQGWGGTIEQYF. The DNA for the CDR3 is TGTGCCAGCAGCCAAGGGTGGGGAGGGACCATCGAGCAGTACTTC.

This sequence joins TRBV28 and TRBJ1-5; a weak D match, TRBD1 (5 bases). Germline V gene sequence: CDR1 MDHEN, CDR2 SYDVKM. The V end was cut by 7 bases, the J end by 0 bases, with 16 bases between. The CDR3 contains 16 residues. CDR3 protein: CASTVGGVYSNQPQHF. The CDR3 region has the DNA TGTGCCAGCACGGTCGGGGGGGTTTATAGCAATCAGCCCCAGCATTTT.

In this sample, this clone turned up a few times. This rearrangement joins TRBV12-5 to TRBJ1-1; 9 bases align to TRBD1. V was pared by 6 bases and J by 4 bases, with 6 bases of the junction left unmatched. This CDR3 region has 14 residues. Germline V gene lookup returns CDR1 LGHNT and CDR2 FRNRAP. CDR3 in DNA: TGTGCTAGTGGCCCCAAGACAGGGGGCACTGAAGCTTTCTTT. Protein sequence: CASGPKTGGTEAFF.

The chain is built from TRBV11-3 and TRBJ2-1; tentative D call: TRBD2 (6 bases). The CDR3 totals 14 residues. V gave up 0 bases and J gave up 4 bases, with 7 bases separating them. CDR1 is SGHNT, CDR2 YENEEA, per germline. The CDR3, as DNA: TGTGCCAGCAGCTTAGAGGCGGGGTACAATGAGCAGTTCTTC. Its translation: CASSLEAGYNEQFF.

The genes are TRBV5-4 and TRBJ2-7, with 8 bases that match TRBD1. V dropped 3 bases and J dropped 1; count of bases not matched to a gene: 6. Germline V lookup: CDR1 SGHNT, CDR2 YYREEE (reference sequence). There are 15 residues in the CDR3. DNA of the CDR3: TGTGCCAGCAGCTCGGTTACAGGGGGATCCTACGAGCAGTACTTC. Protein sequence: CASSSVTGGSYEQYF. The variable domain in full, completed from reference TRBV5-4 and TRBJ2-7, reads ETGVTQSPTHLIKTRGQQVTLRCSSQSGHNTVSWYQQALGQGPQFIFQYYREEENGRGNFPPRFSGLQFPNYSSELNVNALELDDSALYLCASSSVTGGSYEQYFGPGTRLTVT.

The chain couples TRBV13 to TRBJ1-6, with D perhaps TRBD1 (5 bases). The V gene's germline CDR1 is PRHDT and CDR2 FYEKMQ (reference sequence). The CDR3 is 15 amino acids. V was trimmed by 1 base and J by 10 bases, leaving 14 bases between them. CDR3 residues: CASSLVRASDSPLHF. CDR3 nucleotides: TGTGCCAGCAGCTTAGTCAGGGCCTCGGACTCACCCCTCCACTTT.

DNA of the CDR3: TGTGCCAGCTCAGGGTCGACAGGGGGCTTCAACACTGAAGCTTTCTTT. Translated, it gives CASSGSTGGFNTEAFF. The chain links TRBV18 to TRBJ1-1, with 10 bases lining up with TRBD1. The germline V gene encodes CDR1 KGHSH and CDR2 LQKENI. V shed 5 bases and J 2 bases; nucleotides not matched to a gene: 8. The CDR3 consists of 16 residues.

A few counts support this clone. This rearrangement joins TRBV6-6 to TRBJ1-3; no reliable D call. The V end was cut by 5 bases, the J end by 4 bases, with 12 bases between. The CDR3 contains 14 residues. Looked up from germline, CDR1 is MNHNY and CDR2 is SVGAGI (reference sequence). CDR3 DNA sequence: TGTGCCAGCAGTACCGCGATCACCGGAAACACCATATATTTT. It translates to CASSTAITGNTIYF.

This clone came up once. This chain connects TRBV6-5 to TRBJ1-4; D ambiguous. Germline CDR1 reads MNHEY; CDR2 reads SVGAGI. Trimming cost V 7 bases and J 1 base, with 10 bases left between them. The CDR3 length is 14 residues. CDR3 sequence: CASKATLTNEKLFF. The CDR3 DNA is TGTGCCAGCAAGGCGACACTAACTAATGAAAAACTGTTTTTT.

The chain links TRBV28 to TRBJ2-2, with a weak D call TRBD2 (5 bases). The CDR3 covers 13 residues. CDR1 is MDHEN and CDR2 is SYDVKM in the germline V gene. Trimming stripped 2 bases from V and 4 bases from J, with 5 bases between. The CDR3 loop reads CASSLGSTGELFF. The DNA of the CDR3 is TGTGCCAGCAGTTTAGGGAGCACCGGGGAGCTGTTTTTT.

The V gene is TRBV9, the J gene TRBJ1-6; 8 bases agree with TRBD1. The junction had 10 bases not matched to a gene; V was cut back by 4 bases and J by 10 bases. The V gene's germline CDR1 is SGDLS and CDR2 YYNGEE. This CDR3 spans 15 amino acids. The CDR3 DNA sequence: TGTGCCAGCAGCCTTCAGGGGGCTCTTGGGTCACCCCTCCACTTT. Protein product: CASSLQGALGSPLHF. Variable domain in full (rest from reference TRBV9 and TRBJ1-6): DSGVTQTPKHLITATGQRVTLRCSPRSGDLSVYWYQQSLDQGLQFLIQYYNGEERAKGNILERFSAQQFPDLHSELNLSSLELGDSALYFCASSLQGALGSPLHFGNGTRLTVT.

In DNA form, the CDR3 reads TGTGCCACGGGGAAGGAAGGCTACACCTTC. This encodes CATGKEGYTF. The V gene is TRBV12-3 or TRBV12-4, the J gene TRBJ1-2; D unclear. This CDR3 has 10 residues. The V end was cut by 10 bases, the J end by 8 bases, with 11 bases between.

This chain connects TRBV6-5 to TRBJ2-3; 13 nucleotides agree with TRBD2. The junction had 4 bases not matched to a gene; V was cut back by 6 bases and J by 4 bases. The germline CDR1 and CDR2 sequences are MNHEY and SVGAGI. This CDR3 contains 15 residues. CDR3 in amino acids: CASSRLAGGSDTQYF. The CDR3 DNA reads TGTGCCAGCAGCAGACTAGCGGGAGGTTCAGATACGCAGTATTTT.

The V call is TRBV7-9, the J call TRBJ1-4; 8 bases line up with TRBD1. CDR1 is SEHNR, CDR2 FQNEAQ, per germline (reference sequence). The V segment lost 5 bases and the J segment 7 bases; nucleotides outside the gene matches: 12. The CDR3 runs 16 residues. CDR3 in DNA: TGTGCCAGCAGCACAACCCGGGACAGGTACATTGAAAAACTGTTTTTT. Protein sequence: CASSTTRDRYIEKLFF.

The chain recombines TRBV24-1 with TRBJ1-2; maybe TRBD1 (5 bases). V lost 4 bases and J 5 bases, leaving 13 bases between the germline ends. Germline values: CDR1 KGHDR, CDR2 SFDVKD. The CDR3 runs to 14 residues. As DNA, the CDR3 is TGTGCCACCAGTGAGGGGGGTGGGATTTATGGCTACACCTTC. As protein: CATSEGGGIYGYTF.

The chain is built from TRBV12-3 or TRBV12-4 and TRBJ1-1; 9 nucleotides agree with TRBD1. V was clipped by 4 bases and J by 8 bases; unmatched bases: 5. The CDR3 is 13 amino acids. The CDR3 sequence: CASSWDREAEAFF. The CDR3 region has the DNA TGTGCCAGCAGTTGGGACAGGGAGGCCGAAGCTTTCTTT.

This clone was recorded a few times. The rearrangement joins TRBV14 to TRBJ2-1, with TRBD2 identical over 11 bases. With V trimmed by 3 bases and J by 8 bases, 12 bases remained unmatched. The CDR3 sequence is 17 residues long. The germline V gene encodes CDR1 SGHDN and CDR2 FVKESK. The CDR3 DNA sequence: TGTGCCAGCAGCCAGTCCCCCGGGACTAGCGGTATCTATGAGCAGTTCTTC. It codes for CASSQSPGTSGIYEQFF.

The chain has TRBV19 and TRBJ1-5, with 7 bases matching TRBD1. CDR1 is LNHDA, CDR2 SQIVND, per germline (reference sequence). The trim removed 1 base at V and 4 bases at J, leaving 4 bases unmatched. The CDR3 consists of 15 residues. The chain's CDR3 is CASSIGDSPNQPQHF. The CDR3 nucleotides read TGTGCCAGTAGTATAGGGGACAGCCCGAATCAGCCCCAGCATTTT.

The chain is built from TRBV25-1 and TRBJ1-1; a weak D match, TRBD1 (5 bases). This CDR3 has 16 residues. The ends were cut back, 1 base at V and 1 base at J, with 13 bases in the middle. Germline lookup yields CDR1 MGHDK and CDR2 SYGVNS. CDR3 loop: CASSESSTTGNTEAFF. The CDR3 bases are TGTGCCAGCAGTGAATCATCTACTACAGGGAACACTGAAGCTTTCTTT.

J is TRBJ1-2 and V is TRBV3-1 (or the pseudogene TRBV3-2), with unresolved D. Germline CDR1 and CDR2: LGHDT and YNNKEL (reference sequence). The CDR3 extends over 14 amino acids. V lost 3 bases and J lost 7, with 15 bases in between. CDR3 DNA sequence: TGTGCCAGCAGCCAGGACTCACGCAATAGTGGCTACACCTTC. Amino acids: CASSQDSRNSGYTF.

This sequence joins TRBV27 and TRBJ2-1; 8 nucleotides agree with TRBD2. The CDR3 runs 13 residues. Germline CDR1 MNHEY, CDR2 SMNVEV (reference sequence). J lost 6 bases, V lost 6 bases, and 4 bases had no gene match. In DNA, the CDR3 is TGTGCCAGCAGGGAAACTAGCGGCAATGAGCAGTTCTTC. It translates to CASRETSGNEQFF.

This chain links TRBV1 with TRBJ2-5; the tabulated D call, TRBD1, remains unverified against the DNA. TRBV1 is shown as a pseudogene. The CDR3 extends over 11 amino acids. The DNA of the CDR3 is TGCACCAGCGCCGACAGGGAGACCCAGTACTTC. It translates to CTSADRETQYF.